The 26 T cell receptor beta chains reported below all come from one sample, sequenced in a study of human T cells and chemical hapten exposure. Total RNA was extracted from unfractionated whole blood. From the 5' RACE reads, TCRdb called clonotypes with MiXCR, one entry per CDR3 protein. The sample lists about 81,000 distinct CDR3 sequences, roughly 8% occurring once. All receptors come from a male donor in good health.

This clonotype was seen a handful of times. The chain is built from TRBV7-2 and TRBJ1-1; TRBD1 is a possible D gene (5 bases). Deletions cut 1 base from V and 1 base from J, with 10 bases between. This CDR3 spans 15 amino acids. CDR1 SGHTA and CDR2 FQGNSA come from the germline V gene. The CDR3 sequence is CASSLEAGGNTEAFF. Here the CDR3 DNA reads TGTGCCAGCAGCTTAGAGGCGGGGGGGAACACTGAAGCTTTCTTT.

This clonotype showed up many times. The chain uses TRBV5-5 and TRBJ2-7; possibly TRBD1 for D (6 bases). The length of the CDR3 is 13 residues. Germline loops: CDR1 SGHKS, CDR2 YYEKEE (reference sequence). V lost 6 bases, J lost 2 bases, and 12 bases lay in between. The CDR3 loop reads CASTGTRAYEQYF. CDR3 DNA sequence: TGTGCCAGCACCGGGACACGAGCCTACGAGCAGTACTTC. Full variable domain (missing parts from reference TRBV5-5 and TRBJ2-7): DAGVTQSPTHLIKTRGQQVTLRCSPISGHKSVSWYQQVLGQGPQFIFQYYEKEERGRGNFPDRFSARQFPNYSSELNVNALLLGDSALYLCASTGTRAYEQYFGPGTRLTVT.

This clonotype appeared a few times. The chain joins TRBV7-8 to TRBJ2-2; unclear D gene. Germline V gene lookup returns CDR1 SGHVS and CDR2 FQNEAQ. The V end was cut by 5 bases, the J end by 5 bases, with 9 bases between. This CDR3 is 13 amino acids long. DNA of the CDR3: TGTGCCAGCAGCACAGATGGGACCGGGGAGCTGTTTTTT. Protein product: CASSTDGTGELFF.

This clonotype was picked up many times. The J gene is TRBJ2-5, the V gene TRBV12-3 or TRBV12-4, with D hard to call. The length of the CDR3 is 13 residues. V was clipped by 2 bases and J by 1 base, with 5 bases between them. CDR3 residues: CASSLQAQETQYF. CDR3 in DNA: TGTGCCAGCAGTTTACAGGCCCAAGAGACCCAGTACTTC.

This clonotype turned up a few times. The J gene is TRBJ2-3, the V gene TRBV3-1; TRBD2 agrees at 7 bases. V was clipped by 0 bases and J by 6 bases; unmatched bases: 6. The CDR3 sequence is 15 residues long. The germline CDR1 and CDR2 sequences are LGHDT and YNNKEL (reference sequence). The CDR3 sequence is CASSQDDELADTQYF. CDR3 DNA sequence: TGTGCCAGCAGCCAAGATGATGAACTAGCGGATACGCAGTATTTT.

V is TRBV27 and J is TRBJ1-2; no definite D call. The V end lost 0 bases, the J end lost 8 bases, and 7 bases lay between the germline ends. There are 12 residues in the CDR3. CDR1 is MNHEY, CDR2 SMNVEV, per germline (reference sequence). The CDR3 sequence: CASSLSGRGYTF. Written as DNA, the CDR3 is TGTGCCAGCAGTTTATCAGGGAGGGGCTACACCTTC.

This clonotype was seen many times. This chain uses TRBV6-6 with TRBJ2-6; TRBD1 agrees at 7 bases. With 6 bases clipped from V and 2 bases from J, the junction kept 4 bases outside the gene matches. CDR3 length: 15 residues. CDR1 and CDR2 from the germline V gene are MNHNY and SVGAGI (reference sequence). In DNA, the CDR3 is TGTGCCAGCAGACTTCAGGGGGCTGGGGCCAACGTCCTGACTTTC. This translates into CASRLQGAGANVLTF.

The table lists this clonotype with many counts. V and J are TRBV7-9 and TRBJ2-6, with D hard to call. Germline V CDR1 and CDR2: SEHNR, FQNEAQ (reference sequence). The length of the CDR3 is 17 residues. V lost 3 bases to trimming and J lost 0 bases, with 12 bases between them. CDR3 amino acids: CASSLDGLGSGANVLTF. The CDR3 nucleotides are TGTGCCAGCAGCTTGGACGGATTGGGCTCTGGGGCCAACGTCCTGACTTTC.

A few counts support this clonotype. V gene TRBV6-4 combines with J gene TRBJ1-5; TRBD1 agrees at 12 bases. CDR3 length: 16 amino acids. Germline CDR1 is MRHNA and CDR2 is SNTAGT. Trimming at V came to 2 bases and at J to 3 bases, leaving 2 bases not matched to a gene. CDR3 coding DNA: TGTGCCAGCAGTGACGGGGGACAGGGGGCCAATCAGCCCCAGCATTTT. Its translation is CASSDGGQGANQPQHF.

The J gene is TRBJ1-1, the V gene TRBV29-1; 8 nucleotides match TRBD1. Germline CDR1 SQVTM, CDR2 ANQGSEA. V lost 5 bases and J lost 0; bases outside the gene matches: 5. The CDR3 contains 14 residues. The CDR3 nucleotides read TGCAGCGTTTTCCGGACAGGGATGAACACTGAAGCTTTCTTT. It is translated as CSVFRTGMNTEAFF.

At least ten counts were recorded for this clonotype. The gene calls are TRBV2 and TRBJ2-7; D gene ambiguous. The germline V gene encodes CDR1 SNHLY and CDR2 FYNNEI. V was shortened by 4 bases and J by 4 bases, with 17 bases between the two germline ends. CDR3 length: 15 amino acids. This CDR3 reads CASSVPGSSIYEQYF. The CDR3 nucleotides are TGTGCCAGCAGTGTCCCGGGCAGTTCAATTTACGAGCAGTACTTC.

This clonotype showed up many times. The chain uses TRBV6-4 and TRBJ2-4, with 8 bases matching TRBD2. The CDR3 is 15 residues long. Germline V CDR1 and CDR2: MRHNA, SNTAGT. The V segment lost 6 bases and the J segment 0 bases; nucleotides outside the gene matches: 4. CDR3 DNA sequence: TGTGCCAGCAGGGCGGGGGGTACAGCCAAAAACATTCAGTACTTC. The encoded protein is CASRAGGTAKNIQYF.

This clonotype was counted ten times or more. The V call is TRBV12-3 or TRBV12-4, the J call TRBJ1-5; TRBD1 is a possible D gene (5 bases). V lost 5 bases and J lost 7, with 9 bases in between. The CDR3 is 12 residues long. CDR3 residues: CASSPNRQPQHF. The CDR3 DNA is TGTGCCAGCAGTCCAAACAGGCAGCCCCAGCATTTT.

This clonotype has more than one count but fewer than ten. This chain uses TRBV5-1 with TRBJ1-1, with 9 bases that match TRBD1. V dropped 0 bases and J dropped 2; count of bases not matched to a gene: 8. CDR3 size: 17 residues. Per germline, CDR1 SGHRS and CDR2 YFSETQ. As DNA, the CDR3 is TGCGCCAGCAGCTTGGAAGGGACAGGGCGCTTTAACACTGAAGCTTTCTTT. Translation gives CASSLEGTGRFNTEAFF. The variable domain in full, completed from reference TRBV5-1 and TRBJ1-1, reads KAGVTQTPRYLIKTRGQQVTLSCSPISGHRSVSWYQQTPGQGLQFLFEYFSETQRNKGNFPGRFSGRQFSNSRSEMNVSTLELGDSALYLCASSLEGTGRFNTEAFFGQGTRLTVV.

This clonotype was found a few times. CDR3 bases: TGTGCCAGCAGTTACAGGCAGGGACACAGCGGGGGTAATGAAAAACTGTTTTTT. It specifies CASSYRQGHSGGNEKLFF. The V and J genes are TRBV6-6 and TRBJ1-4; D is perhaps TRBD1 (6 bases). V lost 2 bases and J lost 4, with 20 bases in between. CDR3 size: 18 residues. Germline CDR1 and CDR2: MNHNY and SVGAGI (reference sequence).

This clonotype was detected only a few times. The chain has TRBV5-1 and TRBJ2-2, with D hard to call. This CDR3 region has 15 residues. Deletions cut 0 bases from V and 4 bases from J, with 10 bases between. CDR1 and CDR2 (germline): SGHRS, YFSETQ. In DNA form, the CDR3 reads TGCGCCAGCAGCTTGGCTGGGGTGGCCACCGGGGAGCTGTTTTTT. As protein: CASSLAGVATGELFF.

The V and J genes are TRBV24-1 and TRBJ1-2; the D is unclear. CDR3 size: 13 residues. Germline V CDR1 and CDR2: KGHDR, SFDVKD. V gave up 1 base and J gave up 8 bases, with 10 bases separating them. This chain's CDR3 is CATSDFAGSGYTF. Here the CDR3 DNA reads TGTGCCACCAGTGATTTCGCGGGGTCCGGCTACACCTTC.

This clonotype was detected ten times or more. This sequence joins TRBV20-1 and TRBJ1-2; TRBD1 matches at 9 bases. The CDR3 sequence is 15 residues long. Looked up from germline, CDR1 is DFQATT and CDR2 is SNEGSKA (reference sequence). V gave up 0 bases and J gave up 4 bases; unmatched junction bases: 6. For the CDR3, the DNA is TGCAGTGCTAGAGACAACAGGGGGCTCGGCTATGGCTACACCTTC. This translates into CSARDNRGLGYGYTF.

The V and J genes are TRBV29-1 and TRBJ1-2; D gene uncertain. The V gene lost 3 bases and the J gene lost 0 bases, with 5 bases spanning the gap. CDR1 is SQVTM, CDR2 ANQGSEA, per germline. This CDR3 has 12 amino acids. CDR3 loop: CSVDTSNYGYTF. CDR3 sequence (DNA): TGCAGCGTTGACACCTCTAACTATGGCTACACCTTC. The full variable domain, completed using reference TRBV29-1 and TRBJ1-2, is SAVISQKPSRDICQRGTSLTIQCQVDSQVTMMFWYRQQPGQSLTLIATANQGSEATYESGFVIDKFPISRPNLTFSTLTVSNMSPEDSSIYLCSVDTSNYGYTFGSGTRLTVV.

This clonotype was seen a few times. The genes are TRBV12-3 or TRBV12-4 and TRBJ1-1; no clear D. V lost 5 bases and J 0 bases, leaving 13 bases between the germline ends. CDR3 size: 15 residues. CDR3: CASSAAGQLNTEAFF. The CDR3 region has the DNA TGTGCCAGCAGTGCTGCCGGGCAGCTGAACACTGAAGCTTTCTTT.

In its sample, this clonotype was seen many times. The chain is built from TRBV20-1 and TRBJ1-5, with D possibly TRBD1 on 6 matching bases. The length of the CDR3 is 16 residues. Germline-derived CDR1 and CDR2 are DFQATT and SNEGSKA (reference sequence). V was clipped by 1 base and J by 4 bases, with 17 bases between them. CDR3 DNA: TGCAGTGCTAGAGGGGACATTCAAAGAGGGAATCAGCCCCAGCATTTT. Translated, it gives CSARGDIQRGNQPQHF.

This clonotype has a count of ten or more. The V call is TRBV7-9, the J call TRBJ1-5; a weak D match, TRBD1 (5 bases). V lost 5 bases to trimming and J lost 5 bases, with 10 bases between them. CDR1 is SEHNR, CDR2 FQNEAQ, per germline (reference sequence). The length of the CDR3 is 13 residues. CDR3 protein: CASSIWGDQPQHF. CDR3 in DNA: TGTGCCAGCAGCATCTGGGGCGATCAGCCCCAGCATTTT.

V is TRBV6-1 and J is TRBJ1-5; D possibly corresponds to TRBD1 (5 bases). The CDR3 spans 16 residues. The germline V and J ends were trimmed by 3 bases and 1 base, with 13 bases remaining between them. From germline, CDR1 is MNHNS and CDR2 SASEGT. CDR3 DNA sequence: TGTGCCAGCAGTGAGATCATCGGACAAAGCAATCAGCCCCAGCATTTT. Amino acids: CASSEIIGQSNQPQHF.

Comments on this clonotype: It may be a read error: a sequence one base away is much more abundant. V is TRBV18 and J is TRBJ2-3; D remains ambiguous. The CDR3 extends over 15 amino acids. The V end lost 1 base, the J end lost 1 base, and 9 bases lay between the germline ends. Germline V CDR1 and CDR2: KGHSH, LQKENI. The CDR3 spells CASSPLDGRTDTQYF. In DNA, the CDR3 is TGTGCCAGCTCACCACTGGACGGACGCACAGATACGCAGTATTTT.

Many counts were recorded for this clonotype. The chain carries TRBV18 and TRBJ2-3, with 8 bases identical to TRBD2. J gave up 2 bases and V 3 bases, and 4 bases lay outside the gene matches. This CDR3 region has 15 residues. Per the germline V gene, CDR1 is KGHSH and CDR2 is LQKENI. The CDR3 DNA is TGTGCCAGCTCACCGAAAGCGGGGGACACAGATACGCAGTATTTT. It codes for CASSPKAGDTDTQYF.

This clonotype was counted only a few times. The J gene is TRBJ2-1, the V gene TRBV3-1; D perhaps matches TRBD2 (6 bases). The CDR3 consists of 16 residues. The V gene lost 2 bases and the J gene lost 1 base, with 12 bases spanning the gap. Germline values: CDR1 LGHDT, CDR2 YNNKEL (reference sequence). The CDR3 reads CASSQKPGGSYNEQFF. In DNA, the CDR3 is TGTGCCAGCAGCCAAAAGCCCGGGGGTTCCTACAATGAGCAGTTCTTC.